These 7 T cell receptor beta chains originate from one sample sequenced in a study of HIV-infected patients and healthy controls. The repertoire came from unfractionated whole blood and reflected all unsorted peripheral T cells. Reverse transcription used around 500 ng RNA and constant-region primers for alpha and beta. Alpha and beta chain libraries were made separately by chain-specific third strand synthesis with multiplexing indices. Each CDR3 protein gets one entry after TCRdb re-called the 5' RACE reads with MiXCR. This table has 17,000 or so distinct CDR3 sequences, approximately 5% appearing once. Sequenced sample: blood. The source is an adult in good health.

This clonotype was seen many times. The CDR3 nucleotides read TGTGCCAGCAGCTTAGATTCGAACAGGGCCTGGGAGCAGTACTTC. It translates to CASSLDSNRAWEQYF. V usage is TRBV11-2 and J usage is TRBJ2-7, with D possibly matching TRBD1 (6 bases). The germline CDR1 and CDR2 sequences are SGHAT and FQNNGV. Trimming pared 0 bases from V and 7 bases from J, leaving 16 bases between. The CDR3 runs to 15 residues.

This clonotype was counted at least ten times. The chain employs TRBV15 and TRBJ1-2; the match to TRBD1 covers 7 bases. V was pared by 0 bases and J by 6 bases, with 10 bases of the junction left unmatched. From germline, CDR1 is LNHNV and CDR2 YYDKDF (reference sequence). The CDR3 sequence is 16 residues long. CDR3 sequence (DNA): TGTGCCACCAGCAGAGATCCCACAGGGGCGGTGGATGGCTACACCTTC. Encoded protein: CATSRDPTGAVDGYTF.

Many counts were recorded for this clonotype. The genes are TRBV6-2 or TRBV6-3 and TRBJ1-5; D call uncertain. V was pared by 6 bases and J by 4 bases, with 13 bases between. The CDR3 consists of 14 residues. Germline V lookup: CDR1 MNHEY, CDR2 SVGEGT. DNA of the CDR3: TGTGCCAGCAGCCGCGGGCAGGAAAATCAGCCCCAGCATTTT. This gives the protein CASSRGQENQPQHF.

The table lists this clonotype with many counts. The CDR3 reads CASSKTEGCGHEQYF. As DNA, the CDR3 is TGTGCCAGCAGCAAGACGGAGGGGTGCGGGCACGAGCAGTACTTC. The chain links TRBV21-1 to TRBJ2-7; the D call TRBD2 from the table was never checked on the DNA. TRBV21-1 is a documented pseudogene. The CDR3 runs to 15 residues.

This clonotype was counted ten times or more. The chain is built from TRBV6-2 or TRBV6-3 and TRBJ2-7, with TRBD2 identical over 10 bases. This CDR3 region has 15 residues. The germline CDR1 and CDR2 sequences are MNHEY and SVGEGT. J gave up 3 bases and V 6 bases, and 8 bases lay outside the gene matches. The CDR3 loop is CASSRSSGGYYEQYF. The CDR3 DNA follows: TGTGCCAGCAGCCGTTCTAGCGGGGGCTACTACGAGCAGTACTTC.

This clonotype appeared many times. This chain joins TRBV7-2 and TRBJ1-5; weak D call: TRBD1 (6 bases). Trimming cost V 7 bases and J 5 bases, with 18 bases left between them. CDR1 is SGHTA and CDR2 is FQGNSA in the germline V gene. There are 15 residues in the CDR3. DNA for the CDR3: TGTGCCAGCACCCAAGAGGGGGGTAGGCATCAGCCCCAGCATTTT. It is translated as CASTQEGGRHQPQHF.

This clonotype was detected many times. The chain couples TRBV7-2 to TRBJ1-2, with a possible D match to TRBD1 (6 bases). Germline lookup yields CDR1 SGHTA and CDR2 FQGNSA. The CDR3 is 12 residues long. The V end lost 6 bases, the J end lost 5 bases, and 10 bases lay between the germline ends. CDR3 region: CASRGAGYGYTF. In nucleotides, the CDR3 is TGTGCCAGCAGGGGGGCTGGGTATGGCTACACCTTC.